Below are 30 T cell receptor beta chains sequenced from a single sample in a study of blood T cell repertoires in COVID-19. Generated by immunoSEQ multiplex PCR, the TCRdb table keeps only in-frame clones and is missing some. The data show 80,000 to 100,000 clones, about 91% seen once. Material for sequencing was peripheral blood. The receptors were gathered from a human donor with active COVID-19. The donor label of this sample is uncertain.

This clone was found a few times. J is TRBJ1-1 and V is TRBV4-2; D is possibly TRBD1 (5 bases). CDR1 is LGHNA and CDR2 is YNFKEQ in the germline V gene. The germline V and J ends were trimmed by 4 bases and 3 bases, with 15 bases remaining between them. The CDR3 extends over 15 amino acids. CDR3 sequence: CASSPAEAGDTEAFF. The CDR3, as DNA: TGTGCCAGCAGCCCCGCGGAGGCGGGGGACACTGAAGCTTTCTTT.

The chain links TRBV4-1 to TRBJ1-5; D gene uncertain. CDR1 is MGHRA, CDR2 YSYEKL, per germline. The CDR3 is 15 amino acids. Trimming left V 4 bases short and J 1 base short, with 11 bases between. The CDR3: CASSLRLTSNQPQHF. DNA of the CDR3: TGCGCCAGCAGCCTCAGGCTTACGAGCAATCAGCCCCAGCATTTT.

The CDR3 is CASSLDAGSSNQPQHF. CDR3 nucleotide sequence: TGTGCCAGCAGCTTGGACGCCGGGAGCAGCAATCAGCCCCAGCATTTT. The chain uses TRBV5-6 and TRBJ1-5; no definite D call. This CDR3 is 16 amino acids long. Germline-derived CDR1 and CDR2 are SGHDT and YYEEEE. With 0 bases removed from V and 1 base from J, the gap between germline ends came to 11 bases.

The chain employs TRBV4-3 and TRBJ2-3; perhaps TRBD2 as D (7 bases). Germline V CDR1 and CDR2: LGHNA, YSLEER. The CDR3 contains 14 residues. The V and J ends lost 7 bases and 4 bases respectively, with 15 bases between them. The CDR3 here is CASNLGGVADTQYF. CDR3 in DNA: TGCGCCAGCAACCTAGGGGGGGTCGCAGATACGCAGTATTTT.

The chain is built from TRBV6-1 and TRBJ1-4; no clear D. The length of the CDR3 is 14 residues. Germline values: CDR1 MNHNS, CDR2 SASEGT. The V end lost 0 bases, the J end lost 10 bases, and 12 bases lay between the germline ends. The CDR3 is CASSEASTRGKLFF. The DNA for the CDR3 is TGTGCCAGCAGTGAAGCGTCGACCAGAGGAAAACTGTTTTTT.

The chain recombines TRBV11-2 with TRBJ1-2, with 7 bases that match TRBD1. This CDR3 has 14 residues. V was pared by 1 base and J by 4 bases, with 3 bases of the junction left unmatched. Germline lookup yields CDR1 SGHAT and CDR2 FQNNGV. The CDR3 DNA reads TGTGCCAGCAGCTTAGCCAGGGACAGCTATGGCTACACCTTC. This encodes CASSLARDSYGYTF.

The gene calls are TRBV6-5 and TRBJ2-7; D possibly corresponds to TRBD1 (6 bases). Trimming stripped 4 bases from V and 2 bases from J, with 15 bases between. Germline-derived CDR1 and CDR2 are MNHEY and SVGAGI. There are 15 residues in the CDR3. The DNA of the CDR3 is TGTGCCAGCAGTTCTCCAGGGGAACCGACCTACGAGCAGTACTTC. It specifies CASSSPGEPTYEQYF.

The CDR3 sequence is CASSPPFQRGVYNEQFF. The CDR3 nucleotides are TGTGCCAGCAGCCCCCCGTTCCAGCGGGGGGTCTACAATGAGCAGTTCTTC. This chain joins TRBV7-6 and TRBJ2-1, with 9 nucleotides matching TRBD2. With V trimmed by 5 bases and J by 3 bases, 11 bases remained unmatched. The CDR3 is made up of 17 amino acids. Per germline, CDR1 SGHVS and CDR2 FNYEAQ.

The chain combines TRBV28 with TRBJ2-7; possible D gene TRBD2, 5 bases. The CDR3 contains 14 residues. The germline V gene has CDR1 MDHEN and CDR2 SYDVKM. Trimming removed 6 bases at V and 1 base at J, with 13 bases between. The CDR3 is CASSAAGLSYEQYF. Here the CDR3 DNA reads TGTGCCAGCAGCGCCGCGGGCCTATCCTACGAGCAGTACTTC.

This clone was recorded once. The chain links TRBV7-2 to TRBJ1-1, with D possibly being TRBD1 (5 bases). CDR1 is SGHTA, CDR2 FQGNSA, per germline. The CDR3 consists of 13 residues. Trimming removed 6 bases at V and 10 bases at J, with 18 bases between. CDR3 region: CASRFDPGERAFF. The DNA for the CDR3 is TGTGCCAGCAGATTCGACCCGGGGGAACGAGCTTTCTTT.

This clone was recorded once. V gene TRBV5-1 combines with J gene TRBJ2-7; D unresolved. This CDR3 has 14 amino acids. Germline V gene sequence: CDR1 SGHRS, CDR2 YFSETQ. Trimming removed 1 base from V and 3 bases from J, with 11 bases in between. CDR3 loop: CASSLSGPDYEQYF. CDR3 sequence (DNA): TGCGCCAGCAGCTTGTCAGGCCCCGACTACGAGCAGTACTTC.

The chain joins TRBV7-9 to TRBJ1-2, with 7 bases lining up with TRBD1. V shed 4 bases and J 5 bases; nucleotides not matched to a gene: 4. The CDR3 sequence is 13 residues long. CDR1 SEHNR and CDR2 FQNEAQ come from the germline V gene (reference sequence). The CDR3 bases are TGTGCCAGCAGCTCGGACAGGCTATATGGCTACACCTTC. It encodes CASSSDRLYGYTF.

This sequence joins TRBV5-4 and TRBJ1-6, with D perhaps matching TRBD1 (6 bases). Trimming took off 6 bases at V and 6 bases at J, with 13 bases between the two ends. Germline lookup yields CDR1 SGHNT and CDR2 YYREEE (reference sequence). The CDR3 sequence is 14 residues long. The CDR3, as DNA: TGTGCCAGCAATCAGCAGGGGTTTAATTCACCCCTCCACTTT. This sequence encodes CASNQQGFNSPLHF.

The V call is TRBV6-5, the J call TRBJ2-2, with a possible D match to TRBD2 (6 bases). Trimming stripped 11 bases from V and 5 bases from J, with 21 bases between. In germline, CDR1 is MNHEY, CDR2 SVGAGI. The CDR3 extends over 15 amino acids. This CDR3 reads CAASTAAGWTGELFF. The CDR3 nucleotides are TGTGCCGCTTCCACAGCGGCGGGGTGGACCGGGGAGCTGTTTTTT.

The chain joins TRBV12-3 or TRBV12-4 to TRBJ2-5, with TRBD1 as a possible D gene (6 bases). With 5 bases removed from V and 1 base from J, the gap between germline ends came to 8 bases. This CDR3 region has 13 residues. The CDR3 coding sequence is TGTGCCAGCAGTACAGGGACCCAAGAGACCCAGTACTTC. Encoded protein: CASSTGTQETQYF.

CDR3 sequence (DNA): TGCGCCAGCAGCCAAGAGTCAGGGGTTGATAATTCACCCCTCCACTTT. Protein: CASSQESGVDNSPLHF. The V gene is TRBV4-1, the J gene TRBJ1-6; a possible D gene is TRBD1 (6 bases). Germline assignment: CDR1 MGHRA and CDR2 YSYEKL. The CDR3 covers 16 residues. V dropped 0 bases and J dropped 5 bases, with 11 bases sitting between them.

The rearrangement joins TRBV11-1 to TRBJ2-2; D is undetermined. The CDR3 has 14 residues. The V end lost 5 bases, the J end lost 7 bases, and 14 bases lay between the germline ends. Germline V gene lookup returns CDR1 SGHAT and CDR2 FQDESV (reference sequence). CDR3 amino acids: CASSPRRVSGELFF. The CDR3 DNA follows: TGTGCCAGCAGCCCGAGACGGGTCAGCGGGGAGCTGTTTTTT.

This chain's CDR3 is CASSPRWTQETQYF. DNA for the CDR3: TGTGCCAGCAGCCCCCGTTGGACTCAAGAGACCCAGTACTTC. The chain joins TRBV7-8 to TRBJ2-5, with D tentatively TRBD2 (5 bases). V was trimmed by 5 bases and J by 2 bases, leaving 12 bases between them. The germline V gene has CDR1 SGHVS and CDR2 FQNEAQ. The CDR3 totals 14 residues.

CDR3 DNA sequence: TGCGCCAGTGGGGACAGTAGCTACGAGCAGTACTTC. This translates into CASGDSSYEQYF. The chain has TRBV10-1 and TRBJ2-7; 7 bases are a match to TRBD1. The V and J ends lost 9 bases and 3 bases, in that order; junction bases with no gene match: 5. The CDR3 spans 12 residues. CDR1 WNHNN and CDR2 SYGVQD come from the germline V gene (reference sequence).

This chain connects TRBV14 to TRBJ1-1; no definite D call. The germline CDR1 and CDR2 sequences are SGHDN and FVKESK. This CDR3 spans 14 amino acids. Trimming removed 4 bases from V and 7 bases from J, with 16 bases in between. The CDR3 sequence: CASSPLDTSLEAFF. The DNA for the CDR3 is TGTGCCAGCAGCCCCCTCGATACTTCGCTTGAAGCTTTCTTT.

V is TRBV15 and J is TRBJ1-1; D not resolved. The germline V gene encodes CDR1 LNHNV and CDR2 YYDKDF (reference sequence). V lost 3 bases and J lost 3, with 8 bases in between. CDR3 size: 13 residues. In DNA form, the CDR3 reads TGTGCCACCAGCAGGCCAGTGGACACTGAAGCTTTCTTT. Its translation is CATSRPVDTEAFF.

The CDR3 sequence is CASSLGPGGRTDTQYF. For the CDR3, the DNA is TGTGCCAGCAGCTTAGGTCCGGGGGGGAGGACAGATACGCAGTATTTT. The chain recombines TRBV7-6 with TRBJ2-3, with TRBD2 matching 8 bases. This CDR3 has 16 residues. With 1 base clipped from V and 3 bases from J, the junction kept 6 bases outside the gene matches. In germline, CDR1 is SGHVS, CDR2 FNYEAQ.

This clone was seen a few times. V usage is TRBV5-1 and J usage is TRBJ2-7, with 12 positions matching TRBD2. Germline V lookup: CDR1 SGHRS, CDR2 YFSETQ. V lost 2 bases, J lost 1 base, and 10 bases stayed unmatched. The CDR3 has 18 residues. CDR3 sequence reads: CASSFTSGGFLLSYEQYF. Here the CDR3 DNA reads TGCGCCAGCAGCTTTACTAGCGGGGGGTTTCTCCTTTCCTACGAGCAGTACTTC.

This sequence joins TRBV7-8 and TRBJ2-1, with a tentative D call TRBD2 (5 bases). The germline V gene encodes CDR1 SGHVS and CDR2 FQNEAQ. Trimming cost V 1 base and J 7 bases, with 23 bases left between them. The CDR3 runs 18 residues. CDR3 coding DNA: TGTGCCAGCAGCTTAGTTGGGCAAAGAGGGCGAAGGAAAAATGAGCAGTTCTTC. Residues: CASSLVGQRGRRKNEQFF.

The chain links TRBV5-6 to TRBJ1-2, with 7 bases identical to TRBD1. Per the germline V gene, CDR1 is SGHDT and CDR2 is YYEEEE. J gave up 7 bases and V 3 bases, and 21 bases lay outside the gene matches. This CDR3 comprises 18 residues. The CDR3 spells CASSSLLSGTDKMSGYTF. CDR3 coding DNA: TGTGCCAGCAGCTCACTACTATCCGGGACAGATAAGATGAGTGGCTACACCTTC. Using reference TRBV5-6 and TRBJ1-2 for the parts outside the CDR3, the full variable domain is DAGVTQSPTHLIKTRGQQVTLRCSPKSGHDTVSWYQQALGQGPQFIFQYYEEEERQRGNFPDRFSGHQFPNYSSELNVNALLLGDSALYLCASSSLLSGTDKMSGYTFGSGTRLTVV.

The chain couples TRBV2 to TRBJ2-3; TRBD1 matches at 9 bases. Germline CDR1 SNHLY, CDR2 FYNNEI. The V gene end was trimmed by 9 bases and the J gene end by 2 bases; junction bases not matched to a gene: 3. The CDR3 covers 13 residues. The CDR3 DNA follows: TGTGCCAGAGACAGGGGGACCACAGATACGCAGTATTTT. It yields the protein CARDRGTTDTQYF.

This clone was counted a few times. The chain recombines TRBV21-1 with TRBJ1-5; TRBD1 is the table's D call and was not checked against the DNA. TRBV21-1 is a listed pseudogene. The CDR3 loop spans 17 amino acids. CDR3 amino acids: CASSPGRDRGSNQPQHF. The CDR3 nucleotides are TGTGCCAGCAGCCCGGGAAGGGACAGGGGGAGCAATCAGCCCCAGCATTTT.

The chain links TRBV10-1 to TRBJ1-2; TRBD1 aligns across 9 bases. Germline V lookup: CDR1 WNHNN, CDR2 SYGVQD (reference sequence). The CDR3 contains 17 residues. V lost 9 bases, J lost 6 bases, and 20 bases stayed unmatched. CDR3 in amino acids: CARLKGGQGRLRDGYTF. DNA of the CDR3: TGCGCCAGGCTAAAGGGGGGACAGGGCCGATTAAGGGATGGCTACACCTTC.

V and J are TRBV27 and TRBJ2-7, with 7 bases identical to TRBD1. This CDR3 region has 15 residues. Germline V CDR1 and CDR2: MNHEY, SMNVEV (reference sequence). V shed 3 bases, J shed 2 bases, and the junction held 7 bases outside the gene matches. The CDR3 loop is CASSLGITGAYEQYF. For the CDR3, the DNA is TGTGCCAGCAGTTTGGGGATTACAGGGGCCTACGAGCAGTACTTC.

The rearrangement uses TRBV7-9 and TRBJ2-7; no firm D call. In germline, CDR1 is SEHNR, CDR2 FQNEAQ (reference sequence). The CDR3 sequence is 14 residues long. V was shortened by 4 bases and J by 0 bases, with 10 bases between the two germline ends. DNA of the CDR3: TGTGCCAGCAGCTCTCCGCATAGCTCCTACGAGCAGTACTTC. This gives the protein CASSSPHSSYEQYF.